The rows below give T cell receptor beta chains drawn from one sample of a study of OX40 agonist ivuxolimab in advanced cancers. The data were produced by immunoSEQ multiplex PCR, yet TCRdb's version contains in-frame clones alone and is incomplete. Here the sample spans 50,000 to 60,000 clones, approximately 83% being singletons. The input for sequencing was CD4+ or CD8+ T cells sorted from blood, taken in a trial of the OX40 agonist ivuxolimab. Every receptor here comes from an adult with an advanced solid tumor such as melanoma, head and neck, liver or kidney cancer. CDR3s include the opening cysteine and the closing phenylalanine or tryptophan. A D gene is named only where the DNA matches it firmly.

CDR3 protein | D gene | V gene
CAWSVTGDTIYF | NA | TRBV30
CASSIQREERGYTF | NA | TRBV19
CASSPIRETEAFF | NA | TRBV18
CASSFSLAGIGADTQYF | TRBD2 | TRBV11-1
CASSDWSGDLNEQFF | NA | TRBV6-4
CASSPRQGLHEQYF | TRBD1 | TRBV18
CASSSNDPRGSARGYTF | NA | TRBV27
CASAAKNIQYF | NA | TRBV2
CASSPTGTGHYGYTF | TRBD1 | TRBV7-2
CASSHTVRTITDTQYF | NA | TRBV4-3
CASSLTGAYGYTF | TRBD1 | TRBV27
CASSPTNRELFF | NA | TRBV2
CASTGDYGYTF | TRBD1 | TRBV6-6
CASSRASPRTGEQYF | TRBD1 | TRBV5-5
CASSVAPEHSGNTIYF | NA | TRBV9
CASSLPQTGLSSYEQYF | TRBD1 | TRBV7-3
CASSDITVRGLANTEAFF | TRBD1 | TRBV6-1
CASSPPGTSGRYEQYF | TRBD2 | TRBV18
CSARQLNTEAFF | NA | TRBV29-1
CASSPAGGGTEAFF | NA | TRBV7-3
CASSSLRDSKPYEQYF | TRBD1 | TRBV7-3
CASSPGTSSSYNEQFF | NA | TRBV9
CAWRAAGTSGSYEQYF | TRBD2 | TRBV30
CASSPDTGATYTGELFF | TRBD1 | TRBV7-9
CASSVAAGETYEQYF | TRBD2 | TRBV9
CASSQDVGQGTGEQYF | TRBD1 | TRBV14
CASSRQGGLYEQYF | TRBD1 | TRBV6-5
CASSQNRWDSNHTEAFF | TRBD1 | TRBV11-3
CSARGQYGYTF | NA | TRBV20-1
CSVAMYTEAFF | NA | TRBV29-1
CAMALAGDYEQYF | TRBD2 | TRBV6-1
CASSQEWGGTEAFF | NA | TRBV4-3
CASSFGAYNEQFF | NA | TRBV5-1
CASSYRTGNTEAFF | TRBD1 | TRBV6-5
CASSSLAVLTDTQYF | TRBD2 | TRBV5-6
CASSSSRLAGGRQADTQYF | TRBD2 | TRBV7-8
CASRRQFGYTF | NA | TRBV2
CASTTTGRYGYTF | NA | TRBV6-1
CASSFGASFTDTQYF | NA | TRBV19
CASSPGGSSNQPQHF | TRBD1 | TRBV7-2
CASSREVDLETQYF | NA | TRBV27
CASSFRGTIAYSNQPQHF | NA | TRBV11-2
CASMLRPLSTDTQYF | NA | TRBV27
CASSFRLAGGYNEQFF | TRBD2 | TRBV7-8
CASTGTRKGEQYF | NA | TRBV5-4
CASSEFMRTSGANVLTF | NA | TRBV6-1
CASSTPRDRPFGTGELFF | NA | TRBV19
CASSPQEGTSGGATYEQYF | TRBD2 | TRBV4-3
CASSDKPSGNTIYF | NA | TRBV2
CASSFDRSQETQYF | NA | TRBV5-1
CASSRNAAGGSGNTIYF | TRBD1 | TRBV7-9